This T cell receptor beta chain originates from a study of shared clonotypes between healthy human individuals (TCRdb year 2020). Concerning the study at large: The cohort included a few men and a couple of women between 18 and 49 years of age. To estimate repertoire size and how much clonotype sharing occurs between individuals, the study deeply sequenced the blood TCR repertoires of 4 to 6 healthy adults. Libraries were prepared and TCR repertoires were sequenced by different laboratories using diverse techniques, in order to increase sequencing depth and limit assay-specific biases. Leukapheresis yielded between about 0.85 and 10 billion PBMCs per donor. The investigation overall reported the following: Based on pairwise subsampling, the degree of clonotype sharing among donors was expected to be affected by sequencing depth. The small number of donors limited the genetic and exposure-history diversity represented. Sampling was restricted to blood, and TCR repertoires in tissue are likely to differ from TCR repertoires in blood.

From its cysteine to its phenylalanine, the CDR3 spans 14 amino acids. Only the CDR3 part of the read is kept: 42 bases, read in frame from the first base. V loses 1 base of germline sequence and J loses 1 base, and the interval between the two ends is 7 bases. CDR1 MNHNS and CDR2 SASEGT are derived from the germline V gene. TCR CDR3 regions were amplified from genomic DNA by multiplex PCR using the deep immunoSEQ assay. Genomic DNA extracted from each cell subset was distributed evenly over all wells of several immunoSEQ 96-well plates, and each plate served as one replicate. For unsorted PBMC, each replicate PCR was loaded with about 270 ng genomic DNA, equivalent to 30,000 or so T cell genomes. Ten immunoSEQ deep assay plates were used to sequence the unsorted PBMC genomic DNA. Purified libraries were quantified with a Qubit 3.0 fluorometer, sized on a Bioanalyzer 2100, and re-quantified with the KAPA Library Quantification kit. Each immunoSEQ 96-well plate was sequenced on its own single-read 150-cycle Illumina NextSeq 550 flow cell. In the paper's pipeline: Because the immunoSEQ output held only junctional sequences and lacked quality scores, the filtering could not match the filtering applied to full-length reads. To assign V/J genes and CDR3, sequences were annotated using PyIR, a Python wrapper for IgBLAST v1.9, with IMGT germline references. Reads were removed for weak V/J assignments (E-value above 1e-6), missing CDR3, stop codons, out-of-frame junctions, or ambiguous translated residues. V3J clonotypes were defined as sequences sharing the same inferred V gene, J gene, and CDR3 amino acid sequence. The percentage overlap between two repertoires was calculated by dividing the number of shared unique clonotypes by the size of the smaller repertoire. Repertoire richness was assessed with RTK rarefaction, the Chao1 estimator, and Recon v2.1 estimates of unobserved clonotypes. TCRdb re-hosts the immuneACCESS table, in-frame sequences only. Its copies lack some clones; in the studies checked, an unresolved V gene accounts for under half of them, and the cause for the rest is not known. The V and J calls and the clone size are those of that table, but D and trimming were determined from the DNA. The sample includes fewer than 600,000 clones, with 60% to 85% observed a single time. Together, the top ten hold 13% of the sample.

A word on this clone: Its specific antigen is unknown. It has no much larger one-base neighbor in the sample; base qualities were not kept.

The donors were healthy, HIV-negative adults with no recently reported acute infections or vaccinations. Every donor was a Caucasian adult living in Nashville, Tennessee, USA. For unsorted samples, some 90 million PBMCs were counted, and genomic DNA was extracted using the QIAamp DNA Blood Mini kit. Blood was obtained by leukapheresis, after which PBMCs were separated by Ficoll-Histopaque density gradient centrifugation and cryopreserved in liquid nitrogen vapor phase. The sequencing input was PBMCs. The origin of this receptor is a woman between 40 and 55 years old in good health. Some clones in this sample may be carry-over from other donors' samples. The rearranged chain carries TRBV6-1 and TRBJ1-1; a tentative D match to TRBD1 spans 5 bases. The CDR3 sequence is CASSEVGGNTEAFF. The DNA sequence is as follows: TGTGCCAGCAGTGAAGTCGGGGGGAACACTGAAGCTTTCTTT.